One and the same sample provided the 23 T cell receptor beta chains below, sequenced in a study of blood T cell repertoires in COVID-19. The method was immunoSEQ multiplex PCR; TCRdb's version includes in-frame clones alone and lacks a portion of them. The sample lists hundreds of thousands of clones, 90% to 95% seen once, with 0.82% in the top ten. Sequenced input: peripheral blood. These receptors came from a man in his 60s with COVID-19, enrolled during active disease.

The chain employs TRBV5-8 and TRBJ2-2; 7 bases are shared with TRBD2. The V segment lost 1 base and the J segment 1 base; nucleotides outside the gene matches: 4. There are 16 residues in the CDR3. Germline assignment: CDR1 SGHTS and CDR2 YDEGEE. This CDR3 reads CASSLHGGWNTGELFF. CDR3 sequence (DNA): TGTGCCAGCAGCTTGCACGGGGGGTGGAACACCGGGGAGCTGTTTTTT.

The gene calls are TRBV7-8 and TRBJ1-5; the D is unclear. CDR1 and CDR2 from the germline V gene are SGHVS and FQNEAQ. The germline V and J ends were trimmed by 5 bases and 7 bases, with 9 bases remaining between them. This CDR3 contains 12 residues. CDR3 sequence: CASSAVEQPQHF. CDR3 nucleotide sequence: TGTGCCAGCAGCGCGGTGGAACAGCCCCAGCATTTT.

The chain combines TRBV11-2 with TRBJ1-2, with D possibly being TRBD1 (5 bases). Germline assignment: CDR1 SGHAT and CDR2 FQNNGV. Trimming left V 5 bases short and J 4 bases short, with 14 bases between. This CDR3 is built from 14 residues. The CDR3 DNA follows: TGTGCCAGCAGCCGCGATACAGGATTCTATGGCTACACCTTC. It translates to CASSRDTGFYGYTF.

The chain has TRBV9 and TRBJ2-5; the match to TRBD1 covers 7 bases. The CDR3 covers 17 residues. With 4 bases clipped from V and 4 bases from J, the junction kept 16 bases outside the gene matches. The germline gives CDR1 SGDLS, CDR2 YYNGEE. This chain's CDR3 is CASSLGAGQAGGETQYF. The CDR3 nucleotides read TGTGCCAGCAGCCTAGGTGCCGGACAGGCCGGTGGAGAGACCCAGTACTTC.

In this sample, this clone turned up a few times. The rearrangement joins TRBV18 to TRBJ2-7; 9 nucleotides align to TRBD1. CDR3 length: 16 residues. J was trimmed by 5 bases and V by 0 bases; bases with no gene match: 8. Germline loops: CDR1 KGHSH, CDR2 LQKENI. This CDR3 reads CASSPPGTGSSHEQYF. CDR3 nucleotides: TGTGCCAGCTCACCACCCGGGACAGGGTCCTCTCACGAGCAGTACTTC.

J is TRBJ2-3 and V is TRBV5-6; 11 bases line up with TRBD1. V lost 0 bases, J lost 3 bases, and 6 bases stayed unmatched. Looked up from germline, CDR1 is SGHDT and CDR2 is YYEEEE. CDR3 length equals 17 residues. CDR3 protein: CASSLVGQGVGTDTQYF. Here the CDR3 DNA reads TGTGCCAGCAGCTTGGTGGGACAGGGGGTCGGAACAGATACGCAGTATTTT.

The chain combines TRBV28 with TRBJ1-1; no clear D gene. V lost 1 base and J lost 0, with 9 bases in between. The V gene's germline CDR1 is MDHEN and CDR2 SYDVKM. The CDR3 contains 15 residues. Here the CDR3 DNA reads TGTGCCAGCAGTTTATTCCGCAGGCTGAACACTGAAGCTTTCTTT. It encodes CASSLFRRLNTEAFF.

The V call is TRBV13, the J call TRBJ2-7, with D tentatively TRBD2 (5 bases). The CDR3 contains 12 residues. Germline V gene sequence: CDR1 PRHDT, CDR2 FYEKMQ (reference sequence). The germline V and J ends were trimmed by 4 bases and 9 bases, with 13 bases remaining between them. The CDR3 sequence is CASSSTGDRQYF. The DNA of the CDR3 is TGTGCCAGCAGCTCCACCGGGGATCGGCAGTACTTC.

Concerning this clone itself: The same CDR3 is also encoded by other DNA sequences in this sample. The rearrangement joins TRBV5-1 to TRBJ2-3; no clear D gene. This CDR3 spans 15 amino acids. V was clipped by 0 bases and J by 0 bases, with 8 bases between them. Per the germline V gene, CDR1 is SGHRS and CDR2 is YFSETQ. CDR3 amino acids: CASSLDGTSTDTQYF. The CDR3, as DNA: TGCGCCAGCAGCTTGGACGGTACTAGCACAGATACGCAGTATTTT.

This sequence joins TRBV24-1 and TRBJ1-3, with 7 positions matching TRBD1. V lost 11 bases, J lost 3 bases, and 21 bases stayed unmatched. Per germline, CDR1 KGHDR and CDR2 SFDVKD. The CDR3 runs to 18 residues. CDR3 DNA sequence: TGTGCCAATAAAACAGGGGACTCTAGGTTATTCTATGGAAACACCATATATTTT. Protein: CANKTGDSRLFYGNTIYF.

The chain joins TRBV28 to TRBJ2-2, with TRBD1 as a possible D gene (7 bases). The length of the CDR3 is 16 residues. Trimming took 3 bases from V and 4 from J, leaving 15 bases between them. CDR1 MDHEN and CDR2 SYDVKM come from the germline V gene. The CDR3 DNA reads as TGTGCCAGCAGTTTGGTCCCAGGGGGGAGCACCGGGGAGCTGTTTTTT. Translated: CASSLVPGGSTGELFF.

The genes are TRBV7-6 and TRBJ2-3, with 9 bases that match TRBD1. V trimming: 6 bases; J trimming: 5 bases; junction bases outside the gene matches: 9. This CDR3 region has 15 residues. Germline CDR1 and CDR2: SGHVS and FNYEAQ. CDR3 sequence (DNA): TGTGCCAGCAGTGGGCGGACAGGGGCTGTAGATACGCAGTATTTT. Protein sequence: CASSGRTGAVDTQYF.

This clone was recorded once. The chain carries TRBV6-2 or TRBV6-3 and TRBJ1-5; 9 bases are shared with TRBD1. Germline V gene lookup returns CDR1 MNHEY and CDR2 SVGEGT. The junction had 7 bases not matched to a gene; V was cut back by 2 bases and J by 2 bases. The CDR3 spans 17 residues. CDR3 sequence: CASSYKQGAGGNQPQHF. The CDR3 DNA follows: TGTGCCAGCAGTTACAAACAGGGGGCAGGTGGCAATCAGCCCCAGCATTTT.

CDR3 region: CASSIERTGPVKKLFF. The CDR3 region has the DNA TGTGCCAGTAGTATAGAGCGGACAGGGCCTGTGAAAAAACTGTTTTTT. The V call is TRBV19, the J call TRBJ1-4; 8 bases are a match to TRBD1. This CDR3 is 16 amino acids long. The V segment lost 0 bases and the J segment 9 bases; nucleotides outside the gene matches: 9. Germline lookup yields CDR1 LNHDA and CDR2 SQIVND (reference sequence). The full variable domain, its missing parts supplied by reference TRBV19 and TRBJ1-4, is DGGITQSPKYLFRKEGQNVTLSCEQNLNHDAMYWYRQDPGQGLRLIYYSQIVNDFQKGDIAEGYSVSREKKESFPLTVTSAQKNPTAFYLCASSIERTGPVKKLFFGSGTQLSVL.

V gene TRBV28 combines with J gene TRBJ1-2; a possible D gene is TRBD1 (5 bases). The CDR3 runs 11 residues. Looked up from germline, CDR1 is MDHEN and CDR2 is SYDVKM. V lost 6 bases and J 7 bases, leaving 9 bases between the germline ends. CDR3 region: CASSSGFGYTF. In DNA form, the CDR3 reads TGTGCCAGCAGCTCAGGGTTTGGCTACACCTTC.

The CDR3 sequence is CASSLEGHTEAFF. The CDR3 coding sequence is TGTGCCAGCAGCTTAGAGGGGCATACTGAAGCTTTCTTT. J is TRBJ1-1 and V is TRBV11-1; tentative D call: TRBD1 (5 bases). Germline CDR1 SGHAT, CDR2 FQDESV (reference sequence). CDR3 length equals 13 residues. V gave up 1 base and J gave up 5 bases, with 8 bases separating them. Complete variable domain (other parts from reference TRBV11-1 and TRBJ1-1): EAEVAQSPRYKITEKSQAVAFWCDPISGHATLYWYRQILGQGPELLVQFQDESVVDDSQLPKDRFSAERLKGVDSTLKIQPAELGDSAMYLCASSLEGHTEAFFGQGTRLTVV.

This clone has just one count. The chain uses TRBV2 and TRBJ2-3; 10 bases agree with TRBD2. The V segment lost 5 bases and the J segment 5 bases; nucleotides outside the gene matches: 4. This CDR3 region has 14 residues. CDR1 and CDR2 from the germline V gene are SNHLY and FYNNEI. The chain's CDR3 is CASSFSGGRDTQYF. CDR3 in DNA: TGTGCCAGCAGTTTTAGCGGGGGGAGAGATACGCAGTATTTT.

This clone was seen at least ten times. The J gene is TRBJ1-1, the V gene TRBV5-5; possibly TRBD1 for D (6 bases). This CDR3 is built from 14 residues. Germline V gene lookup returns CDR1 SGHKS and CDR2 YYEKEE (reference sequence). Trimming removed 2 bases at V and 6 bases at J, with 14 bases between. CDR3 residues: CASSLTGSGAEAFF. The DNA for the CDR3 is TGTGCCAGCAGCTTAACAGGGTCTGGGGCTGAAGCTTTCTTT.

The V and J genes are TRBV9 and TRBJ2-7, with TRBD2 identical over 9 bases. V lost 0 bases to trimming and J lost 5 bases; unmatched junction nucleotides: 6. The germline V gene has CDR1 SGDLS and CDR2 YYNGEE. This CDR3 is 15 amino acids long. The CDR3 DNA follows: TGTGCCAGCAGCGTAGGTAGCGGGAGCTTCCACGAGCAGTACTTC. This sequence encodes CASSVGSGSFHEQYF. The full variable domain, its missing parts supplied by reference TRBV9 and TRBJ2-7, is DSGVTQTPKHLITATGQRVTLRCSPRSGDLSVYWYQQSLDQGLQFLIQYYNGEERAKGNILERFSAQQFPDLHSELNLSSLELGDSALYFCASSVGSGSFHEQYFGPGTRLTVT.

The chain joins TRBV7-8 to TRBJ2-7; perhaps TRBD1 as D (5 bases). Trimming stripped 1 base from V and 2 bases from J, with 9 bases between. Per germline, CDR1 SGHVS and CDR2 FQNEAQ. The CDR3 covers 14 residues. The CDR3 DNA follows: TGTGCCAGCAGCTTAGGGTTAGGGGCCTACGAGCAGTACTTC. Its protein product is CASSLGLGAYEQYF. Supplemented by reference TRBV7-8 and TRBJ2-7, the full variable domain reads GAGVSQSPRYKVAKRGQDVALRCDPISGHVSLFWYQQALGQGPEFLTYFQNEAQLDKSGLPSDRFFAERPEGSVSTLKIQRTQQEDSAVYLCASSLGLGAYEQYFGPGTRLTVT.

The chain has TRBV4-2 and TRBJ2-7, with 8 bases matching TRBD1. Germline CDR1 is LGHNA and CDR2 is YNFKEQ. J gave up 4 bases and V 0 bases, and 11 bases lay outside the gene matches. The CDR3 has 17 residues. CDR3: CASSQDPPGQGVYEQYF. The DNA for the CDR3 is TGTGCCAGCAGCCAAGATCCCCCCGGACAGGGTGTGTACGAGCAGTACTTC.

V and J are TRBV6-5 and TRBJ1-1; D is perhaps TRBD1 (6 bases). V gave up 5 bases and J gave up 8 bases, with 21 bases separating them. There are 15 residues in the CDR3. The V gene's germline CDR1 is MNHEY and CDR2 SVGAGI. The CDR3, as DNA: TGTGCCAGCAGTCGACCACAGGGTACGGTATCCGAAGCTTTCTTT. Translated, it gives CASSRPQGTVSEAFF.

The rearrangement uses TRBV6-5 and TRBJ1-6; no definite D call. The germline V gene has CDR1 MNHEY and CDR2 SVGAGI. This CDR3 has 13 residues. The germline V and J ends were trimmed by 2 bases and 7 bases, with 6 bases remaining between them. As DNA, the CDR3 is TGTGCCAGCAGTTACGACAACAATTCACCCCTCCACTTT. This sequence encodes CASSYDNNSPLHF.